Listed below are T cell receptor beta chains from one sample, sequenced in a study of CD8+ T cells in alopecia areata. TCRdb's table, derived via immunoSEQ multiplex PCR, lists solely in-frame clones and lacks some. Here the sample spans about 100,000 clones, approximately 59% being singletons. Sequencing used CD8+ T cells sorted from blood. These receptor sequences come from a human donor in good health. The CDR3 runs from the conserved cysteine through the conserved F or W. The D gene is left open where the match is weak. Clone size is not always given. Where it is, it says once, few, many or a class for expanded clones.

size	D	V	J	DNA	CDR3
-	-	TRBV13	TRBJ2-3	TGTGCCAGCAGCCACGCGGCAGATACGCAGTATTTT	CASSHAADTQYF
few	TRBD1	TRBV19	TRBJ2-7	TGTGCCAGTAGTCATACTGGGGGACAGGGCTACGAGCAGTACTTC	CASSHTGGQGYEQYF
-	TRBD1	TRBV5-6	TRBJ2-7	TGTGCCAGCAGCTTGGGTTTAGGCCCGGGACAGGGGGACTTC	CASSLGLGPGQGDF
once	TRBD2	TRBV7-9	TRBJ2-5	TGTGCCAGCAGCTTGACTAGCGGGGTCTATCGGGGAGAGACCCAGTACTTC	CASSLTSGVYRGETQYF
-	-	TRBV9	TRBJ2-3	TGTGCCAGCAGCCCATCATATGACACGCAGTATTTT	CASSPSYDTQYF
-	TRBD2	TRBV2	TRBJ2-3	TGTGCCAGCAGTGAAGGGACTAGTAGTGCAGATACGCAGTATTTT	CASSEGTSSADTQYF
-	-	TRBV5-4	TRBJ1-2	TGTGCCAGCAGCTTTTCGGGCCTTGGCAGGGCCTATGGCTACACCTTC	CASSFSGLGRAYGYTF
-	-	TRBV7-6	TRBJ1-6	TGTGCCAGCAGCCTAACCGGGACGAAGGATTCACCCCTCCACTTT	CASSLTGTKDSPLHF
few	-	TRBV7-6	TRBJ2-7	TGTGCCAGCAGCGCCTCACTAGGGGGGACCTACGAGCAGTACTTC	CASSASLGGTYEQYF
-	TRBD1	TRBV13	TRBJ1-1	TGTGCCAGCAGCTTAGCGGGACAGGATGGGGTCGAAGAAGCTTTCTTT	CASSLAGQDGVEEAFF
-	TRBD1	TRBV13	TRBJ1-6	TGTGCCAGCAGCTCACTGGGTGCAGGGGGCGAAAGTAATTCACCCCTCCACTTT	CASSSLGAGGESNSPLHF
-	TRBD1	TRBV29-1	TRBJ1-1	TGCAGCGTTGAACAGGGGGCGAACACTGAAGCTTTCTTT	CSVEQGANTEAFF
few	-	TRBV19	TRBJ1-1	TGTGCCGTAGCGGGGTTTGGGAGGACTGAAGCTTTCTTT	CAVAGFGRTEAFF
-	-	TRBV13	TRBJ2-5	TGTGCCAGCAGCCCCGCCAGGGAAGAGACCCAGTACTTC	CASSPAREETQYF
-	-	TRBV19	TRBJ2-1	TGTGCCAGTAGTACCGCGGGGCTCTCCTACAATGAGCAGTTCTTC	CASSTAGLSYNEQFF
-	-	TRBV5-1	TRBJ1-1	TGCGCCAGCAGCCCGGACGCAGACTTGACCCTGAACACTGAAGCTTTCTTT	CASSPDADLTLNTEAFF
-	-	TRBV5-6	TRBJ2-2	TGTGCCAGCAGCTTGGGCAGCACCGGGGAGCTGTTTTTT	CASSLGSTGELFF
-	TRBD2	TRBV7-9	TRBJ2-3	TGTGCCAGCAGCGCATCGCCCGGGACTAGCGATGGTCGGTGGGATACGCAGTATTTT	CASSASPGTSDGRWDTQYF
-	-	TRBV5-6	TRBJ2-7	TGTGCCAGCAGCTTCGGGACGGGGGTCTACGAGCAGTACTTC	CASSFGTGVYEQYF
-	-	TRBV12-5	TRBJ2-7	TGTGCTAGTGGTTTGGGAACAGGGAACGAGCAGTACTTC	CASGLGTGNEQYF
few	-	TRBV19	TRBJ2-3	TGTGCCAGTGGGATTGCAGGAAATCCGCAGTATTTT	CASGIAGNPQYF
-	TRBD1	TRBV4-3	TRBJ2-6	TGCGCCAGCAGCCAAGACAGGGGGACCGGGGCCAACGTCCTGACTTTC	CASSQDRGTGANVLTF
-	-	TRBV9	TRBJ1-5	TGTGCCAGCAGCGCGGGCCCGACAGGTTTACGTGGTCAGCCCCAGCATTTT	CASSAGPTGLRGQPQHF
-	-	TRBV13	TRBJ2-7	TGTGCCAGCAGCTTAGGCAGGTCTTACGAGCAGTACTTC	CASSLGRSYEQYF
-	-	TRBV30	TRBJ1-1	TGTGCCTGGAGTGTAGCAGGCTACACTGAAGCTTTCTTT	CAWSVAGYTEAFF
-	TRBD2	TRBV25-1	TRBJ2-5	TGTGCCAGCAGTGGGACTAGCGGGGAAGAGACCCAGTACTTC	CASSGTSGEETQYF
-	-	TRBV6-1	TRBJ2-3	TGTGCCAGCACCCGCGGGGTGCAGGGAGATACGCAGTATTTT	CASTRGVQGDTQYF
-	TRBD2	TRBV7-9	TRBJ2-2	TGTGCCAGCAGCTTAGCGCTAGCGGGCGGGGAGCTGTTTTTT	CASSLALAGGELFF
-	-	TRBV4-1	TRBJ1-1	TGCGCCAGCAGCCAATCAAGGGTGGCCACTGAAGCTTTCTTT	CASSQSRVATEAFF
-	-	TRBV11-2	TRBJ2-5	TGTGCCAGCAGCCCGCCCCCGGGGGAGCAAGAGACCCAGTACTTC	CASSPPPGEQETQYF
-	-	TRBV27	TRBJ2-1	TGTGCCAGCAGTTTGGGTAGTAAAAATGAGCAGTTCTTC	CASSLGSKNEQFF
-	-	TRBV7-8	TRBJ2-7	TGTGCCAGCAGCCCGGAATGGGGTGGCTCCTACGAGCAGTACTTC	CASSPEWGGSYEQYF
-	-	TRBV5-6	TRBJ1-5	TGTGCCAGCAGCTTGGGTTCGGGTTTAGGTCAGCCCCAGCATTTT	CASSLGSGLGQPQHF
-	-	TRBV9	TRBJ1-2	TGTGCCAGCAGCGTATGGGGGGGCGGCTATGGCTACACCTTC	CASSVWGGGYGYTF
few	-	TRBV29-1	TRBJ2-7	TGCAGCGCATATGGCAGTGAGCAGTACTTC	CSAYGSEQYF
-	TRBD1	TRBV13	TRBJ1-2	TGTGCCAGCAGCTCGACAGGGCATGTCGACTATGGCTACACCTTC	CASSSTGHVDYGYTF
-	-	TRBV11-2	TRBJ1-1	TGTGCCAGCAGCTTGGGCAGAAACACTGAAGCTTTCTTT	CASSLGRNTEAFF
-	-	TRBV5-6	TRBJ2-7	TGTGCCAGCAGCCGGGGGGACAGAGTATACGAGCAGTACTTC	CASSRGDRVYEQYF
-	-	TRBV30	TRBJ2-3	TGTGCCTGGAGTCTTAGTTCCGCTCCAGGGCCCTCCACAGATACGCAGTATTTT	CAWSLSSAPGPSTDTQYF
-	-	TRBV5-6	TRBJ2-3	TGTGCCAGCAGCTCGCGAGGGGGAAGCACAGATACGCAGTATTTT	CASSSRGGSTDTQYF
-	TRBD1	TRBV30	TRBJ1-2	TGTGCCTGGAGCGCTGACAGGGACGGTAACTATGGCTACACCTTC	CAWSADRDGNYGYTF
-	-	TRBV4-2	TRBJ2-3	TGTGCCAGTATGACTAGCACAGATACGCAGTATTTT	CASMTSTDTQYF
few	-	TRBV7-2	TRBJ1-2	TGTGCCAGCACCAAAACCCAGTGGAGGGGACTCTATGGCTACACCTTC	CASTKTQWRGLYGYTF
-	-	TRBV29-1	TRBJ2-3	TGCAGCGTACGGGGAAGCACAGATACGCAGTATTTT	CSVRGSTDTQYF
-	TRBD1	TRBV30	TRBJ2-2	TGTGCCTGGAGTTCATGGACAGGGTCCTCAGCCGGGGAGCTGTTTTTT	CAWSSWTGSSAGELFF